This TCR beta chain appears in the sequencing data of a study of monozygotic twins with inflammatory bowel disease. General study results and limits: Lower TCRbeta diversity (inverse Simpson) was seen in IBD patients than in healthy co-twins.

Total RNA input per TCR library was 3,500 to 4,500 ng. cDNA synthesis was performed in eight separate reactions for each sample. Incorporation of UMIs carrying a 6-nucleotide sample barcode was performed by template switching. Each CDR3 protein gets one entry in TCRdb, which reprocessed the 5' RACE reads and gives no DNA. The sample table includes around 400,000 distinct CDR3 sequences. Note on this clonotype: Its target is not known.

CDR3 size: 14 residues. The clonotype originates from a human donor with ulcerative colitis or Crohn's disease, or a healthy co-twin of an affected twin (not recorded which). The material sequenced was blood. The chain uses TRBV12-3 or TRBV12-4 and TRBJ1-4; as DNA is missing, the TRBD1 call by TCRdb cannot be tested. CDR3 region: CASTIQGAEEKLFF.